A single sample is the source of the 27 T cell receptor beta chains below, sequenced in a study of response to subunit inactivated influenza vaccine. A single record per CDR3 protein comes from TCRdb applying MiXCR to the RT-PCR reads. The sample lists roughly 550,000 distinct CDR3 sequences, less than 25% seen once, with around 2.8% in the top ten. The same sample was also used in a study of T cells expressing NK-cell markers. From that report: For TCR beta, cDNA was produced by 5'RACE template switching with UMIs.

This material consisted of CD4+ T cells sorted from PBMCs, taken roughly 13 days after vaccination. The source is a man in his fifties or sixties who received an inactivated influenza vaccine.

The chain uses TRBV20-1 and TRBJ2-7, with D perhaps given as TRBD1 or TRBD2 (5 bases each). The CDR3 length is 13 residues. The germline V gene has CDR1 DFQATT and CDR2 SNEGSKA (reference sequence). Trimming pared 6 bases from V and 4 bases from J, leaving 16 bases between. The CDR3 protein is CSAARGVRYEQYF. DNA for the CDR3: TGCAGTGCCGCGAGGGGTGTGAGGTACGAGCAGTACTTC.

The V gene is TRBV28, the J gene TRBJ2-2; the D gene is possibly TRBD2 (5 bases). The CDR3 totals 15 residues. Germline V gives CDR1 MDHEN, CDR2 SYDVKM. Trimming removed 6 bases from V and 2 bases from J, with 13 bases in between. The CDR3 sequence is CASRPERRNTGELFF. The CDR3 DNA reads as TGTGCCAGCAGACCCGAGCGGAGAAACACCGGGGAGCTGTTTTTT.

Only a few counts were recorded for this clonotype. The V and J genes are TRBV28 and TRBJ2-7, with D perhaps TRBD2 (5 bases). The CDR3 is 14 amino acids. Trimming removed 5 bases from V and 2 bases from J, with 13 bases in between. Looked up from germline, CDR1 is MDHEN and CDR2 is SYDVKM. The CDR3: CASSAPLDTYEQYF. The CDR3 nucleotides are TGTGCCAGCAGTGCCCCACTAGATACCTACGAGCAGTACTTC. Full variable domain (missing parts from reference TRBV28 and TRBJ2-7): DVKVTQSSRYLVKRTGEKVFLECVQDMDHENMFWYRQDPGLGLRLIYFSYDVKMKEKGDIPEGYSVSREKKERFSLILESASTNQTSMYLCASSAPLDTYEQYFGPGTRLTVT.

The genes are TRBV11-2 and TRBJ2-2, with D possibly matching TRBD2 (5 bases). This CDR3 contains 15 residues. Germline loops: CDR1 SGHAT, CDR2 FQNNGV. V lost 7 bases and J lost 5, with 17 bases in between. This CDR3 reads CASNPAGPETGELFF. The CDR3 DNA follows: TGTGCCAGCAACCCGGCGGGTCCTGAAACCGGGGAGCTGTTTTTT.

This clonotype was detected a few times. The rearrangement links TRBV10-3 to TRBJ2-3; 12 bases are shared with TRBD2. CDR3 length: 16 amino acids. V gave up 0 bases and J gave up 4 bases; unmatched junction bases: 2. Germline CDR1 reads ENHRY; CDR2 reads SYGVKD. CDR3 nucleotide sequence: TGTGCCATCAGTGAGTCTACTAGCGGGAGGTCAGATACGCAGTATTTT. Its translation is CAISESTSGRSDTQYF.

This clonotype was detected only a few times. The J gene is TRBJ2-7, the V gene TRBV5-1; 8 bases are shared with TRBD2. This CDR3 region has 16 residues. The germline CDR1 and CDR2 sequences are SGHRS and YFSETQ. The V and J ends lost 4 bases and 4 bases, in that order; junction bases with no gene match: 13. CDR3 in DNA: TGCGCCAGCAGCGACAGACTAGCGAGTGAAGGATACGAGCAGTACTTC. Encoded protein: CASSDRLASEGYEQYF.

This clonotype was counted between two and nine times. This chain's CDR3 is CSAQAGTARDTQYF. CDR3 coding DNA: TGCAGTGCCCAAGCCGGGACCGCACGGGATACGCAGTATTTT. The rearrangement uses TRBV20-1 and TRBJ2-3; D is perhaps TRBD1 or TRBD2 (5 bases each). V lost 6 bases to trimming and J lost 6 bases, with 19 bases between them. CDR1 and CDR2 from the germline V gene are DFQATT and SNEGSKA (reference sequence). The CDR3 sequence is 14 residues long.

The chain links TRBV12-3 or TRBV12-4 to TRBJ1-1, with no clear D. Trimming shortened V by 3 bases and J by 11 bases, and 13 bases separated the two germline ends. This CDR3 region has 12 residues. The CDR3 DNA reads as TGTGCCAGCAGTTTCTTGAGAGCTACGGCTTTCTTT. Translation gives CASSFLRATAFF.

The chain combines TRBV7-2 with TRBJ2-5; D is unresolved. Between the trimmed V and J ends, which lost 7 bases and 0 bases, there was a span of 9 bases. CDR3 size: 13 residues. Germline V gene data show CDR1 as SGHTA and CDR2 as FQGNSA. Here the CDR3 reads CASIGPNQETQYF. CDR3 DNA: TGTGCCAGCATTGGACCAAACCAAGAGACCCAGTACTTC.

The V gene is TRBV7-2, the J gene TRBJ2-7, with D uncertain. Trimming took off 1 base at V and 4 bases at J, with 14 bases between the two ends. The CDR3 has 15 amino acids. CDR1 is SGHTA, CDR2 FQGNSA, per germline. The CDR3: CASSLEARGVYEQYF. The DNA of the CDR3 is TGTGCCAGCAGCTTAGAAGCTAGAGGCGTGTACGAGCAGTACTTC.

As for this clonotype: One junction end does not reproduce the germline sequence, and a read error may be involved. V gene TRBV4-3 combines with J gene TRBJ2-7; 10 bases are a match to TRBD2. The CDR3 runs 16 residues. CDR1 LGHNA and CDR2 YSLEER come from the germline V gene. CDR3 sequence reads: CARSQYRGTSDPVQYF. The DNA for the CDR3 is TGCGCCAGAAGCCAATATAGGGGGACTAGCGACCCTGTGCAGTACTTC.

V usage is TRBV5-6 and J usage is TRBJ2-1; 12 positions match TRBD2. V gave up 1 base and J gave up 5 bases; unmatched junction bases: 10. The CDR3 runs to 18 residues. Germline CDR1 reads SGHDT; CDR2 reads YYEEEE. The CDR3 region has the DNA TGTGCCAGCAGCTTGCCGGGGGGTGCTAGCGGGAGGGACAATGAGCAGTTCTTC. Translated, it gives CASSLPGGASGRDNEQFF.

This rearrangement joins TRBV7-8 to TRBJ1-5, with D unclear. From germline, CDR1 is SGHVS and CDR2 FQNEAQ. V was clipped by 2 bases and J by 2 bases, with 19 bases between them. The CDR3 runs 18 residues. CDR3 sequence reads: CASSLRALGQRGNQPQHF. The DNA of the CDR3 is TGTGCCAGCAGCTTACGGGCCCTAGGTCAACGAGGCAATCAGCCCCAGCATTTT.

This clonotype was observed a handful of times. The chain has TRBV11-1 and TRBJ2-2, with D possibly TRBD1 on 6 matching bases. Germline lookup yields CDR1 SGHAT and CDR2 FQDESV (reference sequence). This CDR3 region has 18 residues. The V and J ends lost 5 bases and 2 bases respectively, with 21 bases between them. For the CDR3, the DNA is TGTGCCAGCAGCGCGTGGACTGTCCTGGGGACAAACACCGGGGAGCTGTTTTTT. Its translation is CASSAWTVLGTNTGELFF.

The chain joins TRBV6-6 to TRBJ2-5; 7 nucleotides agree with TRBD2. With V trimmed by 7 bases and J by 4 bases, 9 bases remained unmatched. The CDR3 has 14 residues. From germline, CDR1 is MNHNY and CDR2 SVGAGI (reference sequence). CDR3 sequence reads: CASTPGTTGETQYF. DNA for the CDR3: TGTGCCAGCACCCCCGGGACTACGGGAGAGACCCAGTACTTC.

The chain carries TRBV20-1 and TRBJ2-2; D is uncertain. In germline, CDR1 is DFQATT, CDR2 SNEGSKA (reference sequence). V was cut by 4 bases and J by 4 bases, with 10 bases left in between. This CDR3 is 13 amino acids long. The CDR3 sequence: CSAIPPSTGELFF. CDR3 nucleotides: TGCAGTGCTATCCCCCCTTCCACCGGGGAGCTGTTTTTT.

This clonotype was observed a few times. Written as DNA, the CDR3 is TGTGCCTGGACGGGTTTTGGCAATCAGCCCCAGCATTTT. It codes for CAWTGFGNQPQHF. J is TRBJ1-5 and V is TRBV30; D is uncertain. From germline, CDR1 is GTSNPN and CDR2 SVGIG (reference sequence). CDR3 length: 13 residues. V was cut by 4 bases and J by 2 bases, with 9 bases left in between.

The chain is built from TRBV7-2 and TRBJ2-2, with 7 bases matching TRBD1. J gave up 2 bases and V 5 bases, and 5 bases lay outside the gene matches. The CDR3 totals 15 residues. Germline V gene lookup returns CDR1 SGHTA and CDR2 FQGNSA. The CDR3 loop reads CASSPYRGNTGELFF. CDR3 DNA sequence: TGTGCCAGCAGCCCCTACAGGGGAAACACCGGGGAGCTGTTTTTT. The whole variable domain, remainder taken from reference TRBV7-2 and TRBJ2-2, is GAGVSQSPSNKVTEKGKDVELRCDPISGHTALYWYRQSLGQGLEFLIYFQGNSAPDKSGLPSDRFSAERTGGSVSTLTIQRTQQEDSAVYLCASSPYRGNTGELFFGEGSRLTVL.

This clonotype has a handful of counts. The rearrangement joins TRBV6-1 to TRBJ2-2; 7 bases are shared with TRBD2. Trimming cost V 1 base and J 4 bases; bases outside gene matches: 6. The CDR3 loop spans 16 amino acids. CDR1 is MNHNS and CDR2 is SASEGT in the germline V gene. CDR3 coding DNA: TGTGCCAGCAGTGAAGTAGGACTAGTAGGCACCGGGGAGCTGTTTTTT. This translates into CASSEVGLVGTGELFF.

This clonotype was picked up a small number of times. The chain couples TRBV25-1 to TRBJ2-7; TRBD1 is a possible D gene (7 bases). Trimming shortened V by 5 bases and J by 3 bases, and 14 bases separated the two germline ends. This CDR3 is 14 amino acids long. CDR1 and CDR2 from the germline V gene are MGHDK and SYGVNS. CDR3 DNA: TGTGCCAGCAGTCCGGGGGACAGAAACTACGAGCAGTACTTC. The encoded protein is CASSPGDRNYEQYF.

This clonotype was counted many times. The DNA for the CDR3 is TGCGCCAGCAGCTCGGGACTAGCGGGACTGGTGGCCAAAAACATTCAGTACTTC. This gives the protein CASSSGLAGLVAKNIQYF. V usage is TRBV5-1 and J usage is TRBJ2-4; 13 bases are shared with TRBD2. With 3 bases clipped from V and 1 base from J, the junction kept 7 bases outside the gene matches. The germline V gene has CDR1 SGHRS and CDR2 YFSETQ. This CDR3 is built from 18 residues.

V is TRBV11-2 and J is TRBJ2-7; the D gene is possibly TRBD2 (5 bases). V gave up 0 bases and J gave up 7 bases, with 16 bases separating them. The CDR3 contains 15 residues. Germline CDR1 reads SGHAT; CDR2 reads FQNNGV. CDR3 loop: CASSLELGILREQYF. The CDR3 DNA sequence: TGTGCCAGCAGCTTAGAACTCGGGATTTTACGAGAGCAGTACTTC.

This clonotype was detected only a few times. The CDR3 here is CASSPTGFDYNEQFF. The CDR3 DNA is TGCGCCAGCAGCCCGACGGGGTTTGACTACAATGAGCAGTTCTTC. The rearrangement links TRBV5-1 to TRBJ2-1; D perhaps matches TRBD2 (5 bases). The CDR3 loop spans 15 amino acids. CDR1 and CDR2 (germline): SGHRS, YFSETQ. V was shortened by 4 bases and J by 3 bases, with 14 bases between the two germline ends.

This clonotype was detected a few times. The chain recombines TRBV27 with TRBJ1-2, with D uncertain. Germline lookup yields CDR1 MNHEY and CDR2 SMNVEV (reference sequence). The germline V and J ends were trimmed by 4 bases and 5 bases, with 11 bases remaining between them. The CDR3 loop spans 13 amino acids. CDR3 residues: CASSSPPGYGYTF. DNA for the CDR3: TGTGCCAGCAGTTCCCCGCCTGGGTATGGCTACACCTTC.

The DNA of the CDR3 is TGTGCCAGCAGTCTCATGTGGGTTTCACCCCTCCACTTT. Encoded protein: CASSLMWVSPLHF. The chain links TRBV12-3 or TRBV12-4 to TRBJ1-6; D gene ambiguous. The CDR3 runs 13 residues. Trimming pared 5 bases from V and 9 bases from J, leaving 11 bases between.

V usage is TRBV28 and J usage is TRBJ1-1; D gene uncertain. V dropped 2 bases and J dropped 2 bases, with 18 bases sitting between them. Germline CDR1 is MDHEN and CDR2 is SYDVKM. CDR3 size: 17 residues. The CDR3 bases are TGTGCCAGCAGTTTACCGCGAACAAGGAACCGAAACACTGAAGCTTTCTTT. Amino acid sequence: CASSLPRTRNRNTEAFF.

This clonotype was observed a handful of times. This sequence joins TRBV4-2 and TRBJ2-1; 9 bases fit TRBD2. Germline V gives CDR1 LGHNA, CDR2 YNFKEQ. The CDR3 is 15 amino acids. The V and J ends lost 1 base and 3 bases, in that order; junction bases with no gene match: 1. The CDR3 bases are TGTGCCAGCAGCCAAGCTAGCGGGAACTACAATGAGCAGTTCTTC. This encodes CASSQASGNYNEQFF.